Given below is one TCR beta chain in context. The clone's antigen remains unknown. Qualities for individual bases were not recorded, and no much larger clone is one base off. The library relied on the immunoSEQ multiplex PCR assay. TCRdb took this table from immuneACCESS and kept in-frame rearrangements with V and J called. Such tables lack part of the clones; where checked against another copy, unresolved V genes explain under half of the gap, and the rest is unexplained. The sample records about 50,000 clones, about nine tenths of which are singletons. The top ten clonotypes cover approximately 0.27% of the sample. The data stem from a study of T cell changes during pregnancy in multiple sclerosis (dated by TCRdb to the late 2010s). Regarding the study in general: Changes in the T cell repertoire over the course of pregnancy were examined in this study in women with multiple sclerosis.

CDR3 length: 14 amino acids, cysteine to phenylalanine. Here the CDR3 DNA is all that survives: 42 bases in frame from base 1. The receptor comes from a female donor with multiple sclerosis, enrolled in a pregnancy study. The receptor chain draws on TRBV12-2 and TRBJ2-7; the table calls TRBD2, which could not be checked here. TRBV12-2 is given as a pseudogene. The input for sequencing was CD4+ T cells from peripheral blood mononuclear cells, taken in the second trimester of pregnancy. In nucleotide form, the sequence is TGTGCAAGTCGCTTAGGTGGTAGCCCCAACGAGCAGTACTTC. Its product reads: CASRLGGSPNEQYF.